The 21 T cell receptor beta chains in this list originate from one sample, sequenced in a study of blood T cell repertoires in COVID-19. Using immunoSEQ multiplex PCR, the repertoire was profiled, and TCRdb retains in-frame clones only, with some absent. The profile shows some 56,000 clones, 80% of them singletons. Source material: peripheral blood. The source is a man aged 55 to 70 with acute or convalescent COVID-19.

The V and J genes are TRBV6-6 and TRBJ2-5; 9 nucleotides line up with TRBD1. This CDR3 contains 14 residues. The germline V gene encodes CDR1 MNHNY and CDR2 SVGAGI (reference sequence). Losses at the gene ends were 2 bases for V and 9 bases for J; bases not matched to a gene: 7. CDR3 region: CASSYPTGGAAQYF. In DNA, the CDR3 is TGTGCCAGCAGTTACCCGACAGGGGGAGCGGCCCAGTACTTC.

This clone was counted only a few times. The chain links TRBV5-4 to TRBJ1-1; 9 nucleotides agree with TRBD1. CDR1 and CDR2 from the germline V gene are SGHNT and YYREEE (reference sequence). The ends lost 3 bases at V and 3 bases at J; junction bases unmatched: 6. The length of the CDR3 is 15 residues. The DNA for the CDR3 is TGTGCCAGCAGCTCCCGGGGACAGGGTCACACTGAAGCTTTCTTT. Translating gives CASSSRGQGHTEAFF.

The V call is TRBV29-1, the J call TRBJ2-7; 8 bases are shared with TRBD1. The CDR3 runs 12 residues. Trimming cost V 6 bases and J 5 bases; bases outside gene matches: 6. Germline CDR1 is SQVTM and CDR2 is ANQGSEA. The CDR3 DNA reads TGCAGCGTACGACAGGGGATCGACGAGCAGTACTTC. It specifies CSVRQGIDEQYF.

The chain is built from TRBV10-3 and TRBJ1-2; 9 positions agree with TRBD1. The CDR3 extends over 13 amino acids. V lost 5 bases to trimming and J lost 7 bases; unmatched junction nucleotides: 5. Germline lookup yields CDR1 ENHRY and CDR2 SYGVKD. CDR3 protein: CAISLQGAFGYTF. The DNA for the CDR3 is TGTGCCATCAGTTTACAGGGGGCCTTTGGCTACACCTTC.

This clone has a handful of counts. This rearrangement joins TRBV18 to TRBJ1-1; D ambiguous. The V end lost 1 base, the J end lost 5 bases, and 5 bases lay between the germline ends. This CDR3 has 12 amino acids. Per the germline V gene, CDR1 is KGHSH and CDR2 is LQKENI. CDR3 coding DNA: TGTGCCAGCTCACCACGGGAGACTGAAGCTTTCTTT. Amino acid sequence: CASSPRETEAFF.

Written as DNA, the CDR3 is TGTGCCAGCAGTTTTATAGACACCGGGGAGCTGTTTTTT. Amino acid sequence: CASSFIDTGELFF. The rearrangement uses TRBV12-3 or TRBV12-4 and TRBJ2-2; no definite D call. The CDR3 contains 13 residues. Trimming left V 3 bases short and J 3 bases short, with 5 bases between.

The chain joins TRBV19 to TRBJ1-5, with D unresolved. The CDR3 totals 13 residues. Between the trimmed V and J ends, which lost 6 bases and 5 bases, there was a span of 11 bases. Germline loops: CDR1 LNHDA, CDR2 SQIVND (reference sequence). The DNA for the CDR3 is TGTGCCAGTAGCAGACAAACCGATCAGCCCCAGCATTTT. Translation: CASSRQTDQPQHF.

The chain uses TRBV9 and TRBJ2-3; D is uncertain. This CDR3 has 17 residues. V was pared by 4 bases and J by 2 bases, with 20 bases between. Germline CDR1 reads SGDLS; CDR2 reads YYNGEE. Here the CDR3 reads CASSPLSKPLDTDTQYF. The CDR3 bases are TGTGCCAGCAGCCCCCTCTCAAAACCGCTAGACACAGATACGCAGTATTTT.

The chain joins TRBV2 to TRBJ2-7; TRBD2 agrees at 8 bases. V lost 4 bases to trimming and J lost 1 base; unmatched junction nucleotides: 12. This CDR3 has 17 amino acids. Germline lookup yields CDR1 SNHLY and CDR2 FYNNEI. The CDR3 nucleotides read TGTGCCAGCAGTGGACCGGGATCTCGCGGGGGGTCCTACGAGCAGTACTTC. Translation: CASSGPGSRGGSYEQYF. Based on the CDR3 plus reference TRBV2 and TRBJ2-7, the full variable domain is EPEVTQTPSHQVTQMGQEVILRCVPISNHLYFYWYRQILGQKVEFLVSFYNNEISEKSEIFDDQFSVERPDGSNFTLKIRSTKLEDSAMYFCASSGPGSRGGSYEQYFGPGTRLTVT.

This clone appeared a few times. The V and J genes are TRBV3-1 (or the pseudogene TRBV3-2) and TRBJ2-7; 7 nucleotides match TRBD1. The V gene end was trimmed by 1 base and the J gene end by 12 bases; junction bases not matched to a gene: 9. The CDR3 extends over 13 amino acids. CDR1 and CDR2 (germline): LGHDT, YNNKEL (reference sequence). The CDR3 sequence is CASSQGDSSGRYF. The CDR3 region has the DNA TGTGCCAGCAGCCAAGGGGACAGCTCGGGAAGGTACTTC.

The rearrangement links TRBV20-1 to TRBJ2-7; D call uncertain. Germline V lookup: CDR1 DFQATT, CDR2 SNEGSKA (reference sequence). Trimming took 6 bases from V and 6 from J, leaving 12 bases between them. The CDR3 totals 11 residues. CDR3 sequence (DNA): TGCAGTGCCCGCGCGGCAGCCGAGCAGTACTTC. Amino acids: CSARAAAEQYF.

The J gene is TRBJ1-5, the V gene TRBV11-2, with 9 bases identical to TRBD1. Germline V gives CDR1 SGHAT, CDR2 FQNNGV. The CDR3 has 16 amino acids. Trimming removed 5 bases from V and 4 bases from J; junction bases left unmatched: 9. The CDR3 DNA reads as TGTGCCAGCAGCCTGGGGACAGGGTCTTTTAATCAGCCCCAGCATTTT. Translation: CASSLGTGSFNQPQHF.

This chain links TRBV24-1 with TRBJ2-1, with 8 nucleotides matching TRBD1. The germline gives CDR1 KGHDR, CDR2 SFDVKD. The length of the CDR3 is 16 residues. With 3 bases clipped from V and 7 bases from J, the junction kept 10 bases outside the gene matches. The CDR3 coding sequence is TGTGCCACCAGTGATACTCTGACAGGGGAATTAAATGAGCAGTTCTTC. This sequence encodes CATSDTLTGELNEQFF.

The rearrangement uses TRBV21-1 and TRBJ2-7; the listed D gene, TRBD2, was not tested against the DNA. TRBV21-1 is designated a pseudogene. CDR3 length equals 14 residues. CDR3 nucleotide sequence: TGTGCCAACATTAAGGACCTAAGCGGGTACGAGCAGTACTTC. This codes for CANIKDLSGYEQYF.

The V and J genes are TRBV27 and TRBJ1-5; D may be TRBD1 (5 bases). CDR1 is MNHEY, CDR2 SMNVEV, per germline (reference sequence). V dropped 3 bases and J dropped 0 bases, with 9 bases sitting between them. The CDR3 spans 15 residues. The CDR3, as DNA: TGTGCCAGCAGTTTCACAGGAGTTAGCAATCAGCCCCAGCATTTT. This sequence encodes CASSFTGVSNQPQHF.

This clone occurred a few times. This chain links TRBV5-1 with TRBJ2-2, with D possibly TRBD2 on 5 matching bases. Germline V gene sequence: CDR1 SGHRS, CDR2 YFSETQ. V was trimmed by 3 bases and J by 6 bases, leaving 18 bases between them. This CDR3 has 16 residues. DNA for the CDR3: TGCGCCAGCAGCTCGGGGTACTCCGGGGTATCCGGGGAGCTGTTTTTT. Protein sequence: CASSSGYSGVSGELFF.

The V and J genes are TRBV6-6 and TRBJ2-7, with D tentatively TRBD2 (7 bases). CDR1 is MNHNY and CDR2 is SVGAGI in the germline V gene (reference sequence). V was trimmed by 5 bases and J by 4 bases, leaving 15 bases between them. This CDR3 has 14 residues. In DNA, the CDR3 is TGTGCCAGCAGTCCTCGGGGGGCTGGGTACGAGCAGTACTTC. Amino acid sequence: CASSPRGAGYEQYF.

The CDR3 DNA sequence: TGTGCCAGCAGCTTAGATATCCGGGTCCCTGAAGCTTTCTTT. This sequence encodes CASSLDIRVPEAFF. J is TRBJ1-1 and V is TRBV11-2; the D is unclear. CDR1 SGHAT and CDR2 FQNNGV come from the germline V gene. Trimming took 0 bases from V and 6 from J, leaving 11 bases between them. The CDR3 sequence is 14 residues long.

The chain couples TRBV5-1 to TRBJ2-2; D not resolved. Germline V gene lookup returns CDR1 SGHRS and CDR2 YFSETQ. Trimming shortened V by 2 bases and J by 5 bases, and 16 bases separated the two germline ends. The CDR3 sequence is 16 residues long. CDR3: CASSFSPPDNTGELFF. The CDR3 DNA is TGCGCCAGCAGCTTTTCACCGCCAGACAATACCGGGGAGCTGTTTTTT.

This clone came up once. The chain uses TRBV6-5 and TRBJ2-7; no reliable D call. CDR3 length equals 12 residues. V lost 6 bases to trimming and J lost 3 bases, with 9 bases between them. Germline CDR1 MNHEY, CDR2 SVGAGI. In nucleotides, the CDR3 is TGTGCCAGCAGCGGCTCGGGCTACGAGCAGTACTTC. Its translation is CASSGSGYEQYF.

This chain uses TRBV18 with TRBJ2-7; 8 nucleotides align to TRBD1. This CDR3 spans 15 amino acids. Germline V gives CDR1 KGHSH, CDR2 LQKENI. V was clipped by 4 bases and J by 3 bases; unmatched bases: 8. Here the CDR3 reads CASSRSTGEVYEQYF. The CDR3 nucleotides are TGTGCCAGCTCACGGTCGACAGGGGAGGTCTACGAGCAGTACTTC.